This T cell receptor beta chain appears in the sequencing data of a study of STAT5B mutations in CD4+ large granular lymphocyte leukemia. Sequenced by immunoSEQ multiplex PCR; TCRdb stores in-frame clones only, minus some. This table holds fewer than 40,000 clones, 60% to 80% found once. Per the germline V gene, CDR1 is MGHRA and CDR2 is YSYEKL. The CDR3 loop spans 14 amino acids. J lost 2 bases, V lost 5 bases, and 4 bases had no gene match. This clone was detected a few times. This clonotype originated in a human donor in good health. The sequenced sample was CD4+ T cells from blood buffy coats. The V and J genes are TRBV4-1 and TRBJ1-1; 8 bases align to TRBD1. The CDR3 region is CASSSGQANTEAFF. The CDR3 region has the DNA TGCGCCAGCAGCTCGGGACAGGCCAACACTGAAGCTTTCTTT.